The 30 T cell receptor beta chains below come from one sample, sequenced in a study of CXCR3-negative and CXCR3-positive naive CD8 T cells. Findings of the study overall: The study found more hydrophobic TRB CDR3s in CXCR3-positive naive cells than in CXCR3-negative naive cells.

These receptors are not linked to any known antigen. UMI-labeled 5' RACE yielded the TRB cDNA libraries. TCRdb re-called the 5' RACE reads and shows each CDR3 protein once, DNA omitted. The sample's table shows roughly 110,000 distinct CDR3 sequences. The sequenced sample was naive CXCR3+ CD8+ T cells from blood. Subset described: CD45RO-CCR7+CD27+CD95- naive CD8+ T cells expressing CXCR3 (TNR3+). The receptors were sampled from a human donor in good health. Some clones in this sample may be carry-over from other donors' samples.

The J gene is TRBJ2-3, the V gene TRBV6-5; TCRdb picks TRBD1, but there is no DNA to check that call. The CDR3 contains 14 residues. Germline CDR1 MNHEY, CDR2 SVGAGI. CDR3: CASRGQGGADTQYF.

The chain links TRBV20-1 to TRBJ2-7; TCRdb gives TRBD2 as the D gene, but with no DNA this cannot be confirmed. CDR1 is DFQATT, CDR2 SNEGSKA, per germline (reference sequence). CDR3 length: 16 residues. CDR3 sequence reads: CSARVLADAGAYEQYF.

The chain carries TRBV28 and TRBJ1-3. CDR3 length: 12 amino acids. Germline CDR1 is MDHEN and CDR2 is SYDVKM. The CDR3 reads CASSLGPASIYF.

The chain couples TRBV29-1 to TRBJ2-3; the TCRdb call, TRBD2, lacks DNA for checking. The CDR3 has 11 amino acids. Germline assignment: CDR1 SQVTM and CDR2 ANQGSEA. The CDR3 sequence: CSVSVGDTQYF.

The chain recombines TRBV5-5 with TRBJ2-7; TCRdb's D call of TRBD2 is untestable without DNA. The germline CDR1 and CDR2 sequences are SGHKS and YYEKEE (reference sequence). CDR3 length equals 16 residues. The CDR3 loop reads CASSGSAGLAAYEQYF.

CDR3 loop: CASNRELETQYF. This rearrangement joins TRBV3-1 to TRBJ2-5; TCRdb outputs TRBD2, but without DNA this stays unchecked. The CDR3 is made up of 12 amino acids. CDR1 LGHDT and CDR2 YNNKEL come from the germline V gene (reference sequence).

The chain is built from TRBV12-3 or TRBV12-4 and TRBJ1-2; TCRdb reports TRBD1, a call that lacks DNA to check it against. The CDR3 sequence is 12 residues long. The CDR3: CASSLDGAGYTF.

The CDR3 is CATLPSGSVDEQYF. The chain combines TRBV10-3 with TRBJ2-7; TCRdb returns TRBD2, unconfirmable since there is no DNA. Germline V CDR1 and CDR2: ENHRY, SYGVKD. The CDR3 consists of 14 residues.

This chain links TRBV11-2 with TRBJ2-7; TCRdb selects TRBD1, and the lack of DNA leaves this call unchecked. Germline CDR1 is SGHAT and CDR2 is FQNNGV. The CDR3 sequence is 13 residues long. The CDR3 sequence is CASSRGQGYEQYF.

The chain carries TRBV7-3 and TRBJ2-1; TCRdb indicates TRBD2, and absent DNA this call remains unverified. The germline gives CDR1 SGHTA, CDR2 FQGTGA. This CDR3 contains 16 residues. The CDR3 reads CASSLIGAGGPNEQFF. The full variable domain, with the rest looked up from reference TRBV7-3 and TRBJ2-1, is GAGVSQTPSNKVTEKGKYVELRCDPISGHTALYWYRQSLGQGPEFLIYFQGTGAADDSGLPNDRFFAVRPEGSVSTLKIQRTERGDSAVYLCASSLIGAGGPNEQFFGPGTRLTVL.

The chain couples TRBV4-2 to TRBJ2-6. Germline loops: CDR1 LGHNA, CDR2 YNFKEQ. CDR3 length: 13 amino acids. CDR3 region: CASSHSGANVLTF.

This chain's CDR3 is CASLGASSYNEQFF. This chain uses TRBV30 with TRBJ2-1; TCRdb gives TRBD1 as the D gene, but with no DNA this cannot be confirmed. Germline loops: CDR1 GTSNPN, CDR2 SVGIG (reference sequence). This CDR3 region has 14 residues.

This chain uses TRBV10-3 with TRBJ2-3. This CDR3 comprises 16 residues. Germline CDR1 reads ENHRY; CDR2 reads SYGVKD. The CDR3 reads CAISESDPRGTDTQYF.

The V gene is TRBV6-6, the J gene TRBJ1-1; TCRdb designates TRBD1, a call that cannot be tested without DNA. The CDR3 has 16 amino acids. Germline V gene lookup returns CDR1 MNHNY and CDR2 SVGAGI (reference sequence). The CDR3 loop is CASSYEADRGNTEAFF.

The V gene is TRBV7-9, the J gene TRBJ2-7; the TCRdb call, TRBD2, lacks DNA for checking. CDR3 length equals 14 residues. Germline CDR1 is SEHNR and CDR2 is FQNEAQ (reference sequence). CDR3: CASSLGGLTYEQYF.

The rearrangement joins TRBV7-3 to TRBJ2-5; TCRdb's D gene call, TRBD2, goes unchecked for lack of DNA. This CDR3 contains 15 residues. Germline CDR1 reads SGHTA; CDR2 reads FQGTGA. CDR3 residues: CASSFSGGAKETQYF.

The chain employs TRBV4-3 and TRBJ2-3; TCRdb names TRBD1, which stays unverified in the absence of DNA. The CDR3 is 13 residues long. Germline values: CDR1 LGHNA, CDR2 YSLEER. The CDR3 loop reads CASSRDSEDTQYF.

The V gene is TRBV27, the J gene TRBJ2-7; TCRdb's D call, TRBD2, is unchecked because there is no DNA. From germline, CDR1 is MNHEY and CDR2 SMNVEV (reference sequence). The CDR3 totals 15 residues. The CDR3 region is CASSLREVMKDEQYF.

This rearrangement joins TRBV20-1 to TRBJ1-6; TCRdb's D call of TRBD1 is untestable without DNA. CDR3 length: 17 amino acids. Germline assignment: CDR1 DFQATT and CDR2 SNEGSKA (reference sequence). Here the CDR3 reads CSARGEPWGIGNSPLHF.

The chain joins TRBV10-3 to TRBJ2-3. CDR3 length equals 15 residues. Germline CDR1 reads ENHRY; CDR2 reads SYGVKD. CDR3 sequence: CAISEGSVVEDTQYF.

This sequence joins TRBV29-1 and TRBJ2-1. This CDR3 has 11 amino acids. CDR1 and CDR2 (germline): SQVTM, ANQGSEA. The CDR3 protein is CSGINDNEQFF.

The J gene is TRBJ1-3, the V gene TRBV20-1; there is no DNA to check the TCRdb D call of TRBD1. This CDR3 region has 14 residues. In germline, CDR1 is DFQATT, CDR2 SNEGSKA (reference sequence). CDR3 residues: CSASGGISGNTIYF.

V usage is TRBV30 and J usage is TRBJ2-2; TCRdb selects TRBD2, and the lack of DNA leaves this call unchecked. The CDR3 loop spans 12 amino acids. The germline V gene encodes CDR1 GTSNPN and CDR2 SVGIG (reference sequence). This CDR3 is CGWSEGAGELFF.

The J gene is TRBJ2-1, the V gene TRBV29-1; TCRdb picks TRBD1, but there is no DNA to check that call. CDR3 length equals 14 residues. Germline CDR1 reads SQVTM; CDR2 reads ANQGSEA. The CDR3 spells CSVETGTVYNEQFF.

This sequence joins TRBV10-3 and TRBJ2-7; TCRdb reports TRBD1, a call that lacks DNA to check it against. Germline CDR1 ENHRY, CDR2 SYGVKD. The CDR3 consists of 14 residues. CDR3 residues: CATHSPSTSYEQYF.

The chain couples TRBV5-6 to TRBJ2-1; TCRdb calls TRBD2, which cannot be checked without DNA. This CDR3 spans 14 amino acids. In germline, CDR1 is SGHDT, CDR2 YYEEEE. The CDR3 sequence is CASSALAPYNEQFF.

The J gene is TRBJ2-7, the V gene TRBV27; TCRdb returns TRBD1, unconfirmable since there is no DNA. The CDR3 has 14 amino acids. Germline CDR1 is MNHEY and CDR2 is SMNVEV (reference sequence). CDR3 loop: CASSRGQGAYEQYF.

J is TRBJ2-5 and V is TRBV28; the TCRdb call, TRBD1, lacks DNA for checking. CDR1 is MDHEN and CDR2 is SYDVKM in the germline V gene. The CDR3 contains 18 residues. CDR3 sequence reads: CASRPALKGQGAEETQYF.

The genes are TRBV4-1 and TRBJ2-3; the D call of TRBD2 rests on TCRdb alone, since no DNA is present to check it. The CDR3 loop spans 21 amino acids. Germline V lookup: CDR1 MGHRA, CDR2 YSYEKL. CDR3: CASSHPLGETSGSVTTDTQYF.

This chain uses TRBV29-1 with TRBJ2-3. Per germline, CDR1 SQVTM and CDR2 ANQGSEA. The CDR3 runs to 12 residues. The CDR3 protein is CSVGRITDTQYF.